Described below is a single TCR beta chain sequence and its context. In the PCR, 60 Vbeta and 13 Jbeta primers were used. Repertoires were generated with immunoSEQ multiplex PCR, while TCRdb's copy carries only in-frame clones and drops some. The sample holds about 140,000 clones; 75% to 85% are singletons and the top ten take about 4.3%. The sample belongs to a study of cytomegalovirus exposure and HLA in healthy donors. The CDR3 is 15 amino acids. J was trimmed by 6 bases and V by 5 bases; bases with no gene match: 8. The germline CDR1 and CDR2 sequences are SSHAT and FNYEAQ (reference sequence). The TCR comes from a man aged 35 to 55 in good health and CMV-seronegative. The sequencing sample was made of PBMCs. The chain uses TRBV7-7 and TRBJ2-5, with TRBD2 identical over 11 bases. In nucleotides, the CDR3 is TGTGCCAGCAGCCCGACTAGCGGGGATCCACAGACCCAGTACTTC. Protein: CASSPTSGDPQTQYF.